This paragraph reports one T cell receptor (beta chain). Its specificity is not known. The treatment denotes: roughly ten-day PBMC culture with coronavirus spike peptide pools or control peptides (ViraFEST assay). Before the COVID-19 pandemic (2011-2018), CD4+ T cells were obtained from the unexposed donor. The entry originates in a study of vaccination and CD4 T cells after COVID-19. Study context: Collection of post-vaccine samples followed dose two by a median roughly 72 days, spanning a range of 14 to 241. Control cultures received a CEFX pool, an HIV-1 Nef pool, or no peptide. Study conclusions and caveats: Reactive clone data from convalescent patients indicated a median of about 86% appearing only post-vaccination.

The Oncomine TCR Beta short-read assay was applied to DNA of cultured CD4+ T cells. Investigators isolated genomic DNA from cultured CD4+ T cells. TCRdb analysed the PCR reads with MiXCR anew, one entry per CDR3 protein. The table records under 3,500 distinct CDR3 sequences, 29% of them present only once. The CDR3 is 12 residues long. V lost 5 bases, J lost 9 bases, and 13 bases lay in between. Germline V CDR1 and CDR2: SGHTA, FQGNSA. Sequencing was carried out using CD4+ T cells from blood, cultured in vitro. This chain joins TRBV7-2 and TRBJ2-5; possibly TRBD2 for D (6 bases). The clonotype was recovered from a human donor in good health. For the CDR3, the DNA is TGTGCCAGCAGCCCCTACGGCGGGGCCCAGTACTTC. This encodes CASSPYGGAQYF.